Shown below are 13 T cell receptor beta chains from a single sample sequenced in a study of early T cells in non-severe SARS-CoV-2 infection. TCRdb reanalysed the 5' RACE reads using MiXCR and keeps one entry per CDR3 protein. The sample lists roughly 30,000 distinct CDR3 sequences, roughly 4.3% occurring once. The specimen was whole blood. The receptors stem from an adult who was a healthcare worker with PCR-confirmed SARS-CoV-2 infection or an uninfected control (not recorded which).

This clonotype was detected ten times or more. This chain joins TRBV6-5 and TRBJ1-5, with a tentative D call TRBD1 (6 bases). Trimming pared 9 bases from V and 5 bases from J, leaving 23 bases between. From germline, CDR1 is MNHEY and CDR2 SVGAGI. The CDR3 totals 16 residues. The CDR3 DNA follows: TGTGCCAGTGCCTCTGCCGTGTCGGGGGGCGATCAGCCCCAGCATTTT. It codes for CASASAVSGGDQPQHF.

The chain joins TRBV6-5 to TRBJ2-1; 11 bases line up with TRBD2. The V gene's germline CDR1 is MNHEY and CDR2 SVGAGI. This CDR3 is 17 amino acids long. The V and J ends lost 0 bases and 5 bases, in that order; junction bases with no gene match: 6. The CDR3 protein is CASSYSMGLAANNEQFF. For the CDR3, the DNA is TGTGCCAGCAGTTACTCGATGGGACTAGCGGCCAACAATGAGCAGTTCTTC.

Regarding this clonotype: This may come from a read error, since a much larger clone is one base off. This chain links TRBV5-1 with TRBJ2-1; 8 positions match TRBD2. The J segment lost 8 bases and the V segment lost 2 bases, leaving 9 bases of the junction unmatched. This CDR3 comprises 15 residues. Germline V gives CDR1 SGHRS, CDR2 YFSETQ. As DNA, the CDR3 is TGCGCCAGCAGCTTAGGTGGCGGGAGGCACGATGAGCAGTTCTTC. The encoded protein is CASSLGGGRHDEQFF. The full variable domain, completed using reference TRBV5-1 and TRBJ2-1, is KAGVTQTPRYLIKTRGQQVTLSCSPISGHRSVSWYQQTPGQGLQFLFEYFSETQRNKGNFPGRFSGRQFSNSRSEMNVSTLELGDSALYLCASSLGGGRHDEQFFGPGTRLTVL.

This clonotype showed up many times. The CDR3 is CASSLSSQTQYF. For the CDR3, the DNA is TGTGCCAGCAGCTTATCCTCGCAGACCCAGTACTTC. The chain links TRBV7-2 to TRBJ2-5, with D unresolved. The V end lost 2 bases, the J end lost 6 bases, and 7 bases lay between the germline ends. The CDR3 extends over 12 amino acids. Germline CDR1 SGHTA, CDR2 FQGNSA. Full variable domain (rest looked up from reference TRBV7-2 and TRBJ2-5): GAGVSQSPSNKVTEKGKDVELRCDPISGHTALYWYRQSLGQGLEFLIYFQGNSAPDKSGLPSDRFSAERTGGSVSTLTIQRTQQEDSAVYLCASSLSSQTQYFGPGTRLLVL.

The table lists this clonotype with a few counts. V usage is TRBV20-1 and J usage is TRBJ1-2, with 7 nucleotides matching TRBD1. The length of the CDR3 is 13 residues. V shed 3 bases and J 5 bases; nucleotides not matched to a gene: 6. Germline V gene lookup returns CDR1 DFQATT and CDR2 SNEGSKA (reference sequence). The CDR3 loop is CSARPGGRYGYTF. CDR3 nucleotides: TGCAGTGCTAGGCCAGGGGGGAGGTATGGCTACACCTTC.

The sample holds many counts of this clonotype. The CDR3 sequence: CASGLAGYNEQFF. CDR3 bases: TGTGCCAGCGGACTAGCGGGCTACAATGAGCAGTTCTTC. The chain recombines TRBV6-5 with TRBJ2-1; 11 nucleotides agree with TRBD2. Germline V gene data show CDR1 as MNHEY and CDR2 as SVGAGI. This CDR3 contains 13 residues. V shed 8 bases, J shed 3 bases, and the junction held 0 bases outside the gene matches.

This clonotype came up many times. The rearrangement links TRBV3-1 to TRBJ1-6; 9 bases are a match to TRBD1. There are 14 residues in the CDR3. CDR1 and CDR2 (germline): LGHDT, YNNKEL (reference sequence). Germline trimming cut 6 bases from V and 7 bases from J; bases unmatched to any gene: 4. This chain's CDR3 is CASRSGTGNSPLHF. CDR3 nucleotides: TGTGCCAGCAGGTCCGGGACAGGGAATTCACCCCTCCACTTT.

The table lists this clonotype with a few counts. The chain employs TRBV2 and TRBJ1-2; maybe TRBD1 (5 bases). Germline V gives CDR1 SNHLY, CDR2 FYNNEI. CDR3 length equals 12 residues. V was clipped by 7 bases and J by 5 bases, with 11 bases between them. CDR3 amino acids: CASKGRDYGYTF. The DNA of the CDR3 is TGTGCCAGCAAAGGCAGGGATTATGGCTACACCTTC.

The table lists this clonotype with many counts. The chain links TRBV7-2 to TRBJ2-4; D not certain. The V and J ends lost 0 bases and 3 bases respectively, with 0 bases between them. The CDR3 extends over 12 amino acids. Germline-derived CDR1 and CDR2 are SGHTA and FQGNSA. The CDR3: CASSLAKNIQYF. CDR3 in DNA: TGTGCCAGCAGCTTAGCCAAAAACATTCAGTACTTC.

The chain couples TRBV20-1 to TRBJ2-5; D ambiguous. The V and J ends lost 6 bases and 0 bases respectively, with 8 bases between them. In germline, CDR1 is DFQATT, CDR2 SNEGSKA (reference sequence). The CDR3 has 12 amino acids. The CDR3, as DNA: TGCAGTGCCCATTGGTACCAAGAGACCCAGTACTTC. Translation gives CSAHWYQETQYF.

This clonotype was counted at least ten times. The V gene is TRBV10-3, the J gene TRBJ1-4, with no clear D. Per germline, CDR1 ENHRY and CDR2 SYGVKD. Trimming shortened V by 4 bases and J by 8 bases, and 11 bases separated the two germline ends. This CDR3 has 13 residues. The CDR3 loop reads CAISGGLEEKLFF. As DNA, the CDR3 is TGTGCCATCAGTGGAGGGTTAGAAGAAAAACTGTTTTTT.

This clonotype was picked up many times. The chain combines TRBV6-6 with TRBJ1-1; D not certain. V lost 5 bases and J 6 bases, leaving 7 bases between the germline ends. Germline V gives CDR1 MNHNY, CDR2 SVGAGI (reference sequence). The CDR3 sequence is 11 residues long. In DNA form, the CDR3 reads TGTGCCAGCAGTGATCGGGCTGAAGCTTTCTTT. It codes for CASSDRAEAFF.

This clonotype was recorded at least ten times. The chain recombines TRBV6-5 with TRBJ2-4; unclear D gene. This CDR3 is 14 amino acids long. The germline V gene has CDR1 MNHEY and CDR2 SVGAGI. Trimming removed 4 bases from V and 5 bases from J, with 12 bases in between. CDR3 DNA sequence: TGTGCCAGCAGTTCGGATTTGAAGCAAAACATTCAGTACTTC. It translates to CASSSDLKQNIQYF.